The 25 T cell receptor beta chains below come from one sample, sequenced in a study of T cell responses to AZD1222 COVID-19 vaccine (dated by TCRdb to the early 2020s). The intended sense of this specimen's time point label: about 28 days (+/-7) after the second vaccine dose. The treatment or condition tag for this specimen amounts to: meningococcal conjugate vaccine given as trial control. Library prep was done by the immunoSEQ multiplex PCR assay. In TCRdb, the immuneACCESS table is reduced to in-frame sequences with V and J assigned. These tables do not hold every clone; where another copy was compared, an unresolved V gene accounts for under half, and the others remain unexplained. A total of roughly 130,000 clones appear in this sample, under 95% of them only once. The top ten constitute 7% to 9% of the sample. The material was peripheral blood, obtained 28 days after the second dose of the MenACWY control vaccine. Every receptor here comes from an adult who received the MenACWY meningococcal vaccine as a control.

The chain joins TRBV7-8 to TRBJ2-3; a possible D gene is TRBD2 (6 bases). Trimming pared 7 bases from V and 5 bases from J, leaving 25 bases between. The length of the CDR3 is 17 residues. CDR1 and CDR2 (germline): SGHVS, FQNEAQ. This chain's CDR3 is CASIPTPDRGLIDTQYF. Here the CDR3 DNA reads TGTGCCAGCATCCCGACACCGGACCGGGGACTTATAGATACGCAGTATTTT.

J is TRBJ1-2 and V is TRBV4-3; a possible D gene is TRBD1 (6 bases). There are 13 residues in the CDR3. V was pared by 2 bases and J by 10 bases, with 14 bases between. Per the germline V gene, CDR1 is LGHNA and CDR2 is YSLEER. The CDR3 DNA is TGCGCCAGCAGCCAACCACACACAGGGTCCTACACCTTC. Translated, it gives CASSQPHTGSYTF.

Note on this clone: Different DNA sequences within this sample yield the same CDR3. The gene calls are TRBV7-3 and TRBJ2-3; tentative D call: TRBD2 (6 bases). Germline V CDR1 and CDR2: SGHTA, FQGTGA. With 5 bases removed from V and 4 bases from J, the gap between germline ends came to 10 bases. This CDR3 has 13 residues. CDR3: CASSPGTSDTQYF. CDR3 DNA: TGTGCCAGCAGCCCCGGGACTTCAGATACGCAGTATTTT.

V and J are TRBV6-2 or TRBV6-3 and TRBJ1-2; D is perhaps TRBD1 (5 bases). CDR1 is MNHEY, CDR2 SVGEGT, per germline. The CDR3 has 14 amino acids. Trimming pared 2 bases from V and 6 bases from J, leaving 13 bases between. DNA of the CDR3: TGTGCCAGCAGTTACACGGCGCGCAGGGATGGCTACACCTTC. Translation gives CASSYTARRDGYTF.

The chain uses TRBV2 and TRBJ1-2; D call uncertain. V was trimmed by 0 bases and J by 4 bases, leaving 9 bases between them. This CDR3 region has 14 residues. Per the germline V gene, CDR1 is SNHLY and CDR2 is FYNNEI. CDR3: CASSEAIGPYGYTF. CDR3 bases: TGTGCCAGCAGTGAAGCTATAGGACCCTATGGCTACACCTTC.

V and J are TRBV6-1 and TRBJ1-5, with D perhaps TRBD1 (5 bases). The germline V gene encodes CDR1 MNHNS and CDR2 SASEGT. V lost 2 bases, J lost 0 bases, and 17 bases lay in between. This CDR3 comprises 18 residues. Here the CDR3 reads CASSEWAGIGSSNQPQHF. In nucleotides, the CDR3 is TGTGCCAGCAGTGAATGGGCAGGGATCGGTAGTAGCAATCAGCCCCAGCATTTT.

The chain combines TRBV3-1 (or the pseudogene TRBV3-2) with TRBJ2-1; D is unresolved. CDR1 is LGHDT and CDR2 is YNNKEL in the germline V gene (reference sequence). Trimming took off 1 base at V and 4 bases at J, with 8 bases between the two ends. The CDR3 sequence is 14 residues long. Written as DNA, the CDR3 is TGTGCCAGCAGCCAAGGTCCTGTTTACAATGAGCAGTTCTTC. The encoded protein is CASSQGPVYNEQFF.

This chain links TRBV24-1 with TRBJ2-7; D is possibly TRBD2 (5 bases). V lost 5 bases, J lost 4 bases, and 11 bases lay in between. This CDR3 is built from 13 residues. From germline, CDR1 is KGHDR and CDR2 SFDVKD. The CDR3 reads CATSGLGGYEQYF. In DNA form, the CDR3 reads TGTGCCACCAGTGGCCTTGGCGGGTACGAGCAGTACTTC.

The chain links TRBV27 to TRBJ2-7, with 7 bases matching TRBD1. Germline CDR1 reads MNHEY; CDR2 reads SMNVEV (reference sequence). The CDR3 length is 14 residues. The V segment lost 4 bases and the J segment 7 bases; nucleotides outside the gene matches: 10. The CDR3 spells CASSSTGERREQYF. The CDR3 nucleotides are TGTGCCAGCAGTTCAACAGGGGAGAGGCGGGAGCAGTACTTC.

The V and J genes are TRBV21-1 and TRBJ2-2; the DNA was not used to check the table's D call, TRBD1. TRBV21-1 is deemed a pseudogene. The CDR3 runs 17 residues. CDR3 sequence: CAQLWRRRTGRTGELFF. The CDR3 DNA follows: TGTGCCCAGCTCTGGCGGAGGAGGACAGGGCGGACCGGGGAGCTGTTTTTT.

The rearrangement links TRBV2 to TRBJ2-7, with 9 bases matching TRBD1. The CDR3 length is 16 residues. The ends lost 3 bases at V and 3 bases at J; junction bases unmatched: 9. Germline CDR1 SNHLY, CDR2 FYNNEI. CDR3: CASSDSTGTGRYEQYF. CDR3 nucleotide sequence: TGTGCCAGCAGTGATTCCACCGGGACAGGGCGCTACGAGCAGTACTTC.

The chain recombines TRBV14 with TRBJ1-6; a weak D match, TRBD1 (6 bases). The CDR3 runs to 14 residues. Trimming took off 2 bases at V and 6 bases at J, with 8 bases between the two ends. Looked up from germline, CDR1 is SGHDN and CDR2 is FVKESK. CDR3 residues: CASSQNRANSPLHF. DNA of the CDR3: TGTGCCAGCAGCCAAAACAGGGCTAATTCACCCCTCCACTTT.

The chain is built from TRBV3-1 (or the pseudogene TRBV3-2) and TRBJ1-6; a possible D gene is TRBD1 (5 bases). This CDR3 is 17 amino acids long. Germline V lookup: CDR1 LGHDT, CDR2 YNNKEL (reference sequence). V lost 0 bases, J lost 3 bases, and 12 bases lay in between. As DNA, the CDR3 is TGTGCCAGCAGCCAAGATTTCAGGGCCCACTATAATTCACCCCTCCACTTT. It specifies CASSQDFRAHYNSPLHF.

The chain has TRBV27 and TRBJ2-7, with TRBD1 as a possible D gene (6 bases). The V gene's germline CDR1 is MNHEY and CDR2 SMNVEV (reference sequence). The CDR3 is 12 residues long. V shed 6 bases and J shed 5 bases, with 11 bases lying between them. CDR3 sequence (DNA): TGTGCCAGCAGCTCCCCAGGGGACGAGCAGTACTTC. It translates to CASSSPGDEQYF.

V usage is TRBV6-5 and J usage is TRBJ2-7; D may be TRBD1 (5 bases). Germline values: CDR1 MNHEY, CDR2 SVGAGI. This CDR3 is 13 amino acids long. Trimming shortened V by 6 bases and J by 2 bases, and 11 bases separated the two germline ends. In DNA form, the CDR3 reads TGTGCCAGCAGGAAGACAGCTACCTACGAGCAGTACTTC. Translating gives CASRKTATYEQYF.

The V and J genes are TRBV4-1 and TRBJ2-5, with TRBD1 as a possible D gene (6 bases). The germline gives CDR1 MGHRA, CDR2 YSYEKL. V dropped 4 bases and J dropped 2 bases, with 11 bases sitting between them. This CDR3 is 14 amino acids long. Here the CDR3 reads CASSPGTRQETQYF. The CDR3 coding sequence is TGCGCCAGCAGCCCCGGGACACGACAAGAGACCCAGTACTTC.

This clone has just one count. V usage is TRBV5-1 and J usage is TRBJ1-4, with 8 positions matching TRBD1. V was pared by 4 bases and J by 3 bases, with 5 bases of the junction left unmatched. Germline loops: CDR1 SGHRS, CDR2 YFSETQ. The CDR3 totals 15 residues. CDR3 sequence: CASSRTGNANEKLFF. The CDR3 DNA reads TGCGCCAGCAGCAGGACAGGGAACGCTAATGAAAAACTGTTTTTT.

This rearrangement joins TRBV7-2 to TRBJ2-1; 12 nucleotides agree with TRBD2. Trimming at V came to 6 bases and at J to 8 bases, leaving 8 bases not matched to a gene. This CDR3 has 15 residues. Germline loops: CDR1 SGHTA, CDR2 FQGNSA. CDR3: CASSSRGLAGHEQFF. CDR3 DNA sequence: TGTGCCAGCAGTTCCCGGGGACTAGCGGGCCATGAGCAGTTCTTC.

The chain employs TRBV6-1 and TRBJ2-1; 9 bases match TRBD2. The V segment lost 0 bases and the J segment 8 bases; nucleotides outside the gene matches: 11. The CDR3 extends over 17 amino acids. Germline V CDR1 and CDR2: MNHNS, SASEGT. The DNA of the CDR3 is TGTGCCAGCAGTGAAGCGAGACTGGCGGGAGGGCAGGATGAGCAGTTCTTC. Protein: CASSEARLAGGQDEQFF.

In this sample, this clone turned up a few times. The rearrangement links TRBV5-4 to TRBJ2-7; D is perhaps TRBD2 (6 bases). CDR3 size: 15 residues. V was shortened by 4 bases and J by 5 bases, with 19 bases between the two germline ends. Germline values: CDR1 SGHNT, CDR2 YYREEE (reference sequence). CDR3 sequence reads: CASSQRLGPMDEQYF. Written as DNA, the CDR3 is TGTGCCAGCAGCCAGAGACTAGGCCCAATGGACGAGCAGTACTTC. Together with reference TRBV5-4 and TRBJ2-7, the CDR3 gives the full variable domain: ETGVTQSPTHLIKTRGQQVTLRCSSQSGHNTVSWYQQALGQGPQFIFQYYREEENGRGNFPPRFSGLQFPNYSSELNVNALELDDSALYLCASSQRLGPMDEQYFGPGTRLTVT.

The chain links TRBV6-6 to TRBJ1-4, with unresolved D. There are 12 residues in the CDR3. Germline CDR1 and CDR2: MNHNY and SVGAGI (reference sequence). V dropped 6 bases and J dropped 8 bases, with 10 bases sitting between them. The CDR3 DNA sequence: TGTGCCAGCAGCCACTTGCCCGAAAAACTGTTTTTT. Its translation: CASSHLPEKLFF.

J is TRBJ1-4 and V is TRBV25-1; D is perhaps TRBD1 (6 bases). CDR1 is MGHDK and CDR2 is SYGVNS in the germline V gene. The V and J ends lost 4 bases and 0 bases respectively, with 12 bases between them. There are 16 residues in the CDR3. The CDR3 here is CASSVDRITTNEKLFF. The CDR3, as DNA: TGTGCCAGCAGTGTCGACAGGATAACAACTAATGAAAAACTGTTTTTT.

In DNA, the CDR3 is TGTGCCAGCAGCCCCCGGGCGGGAGAAGATACGCAGTATTTT. This sequence encodes CASSPRAGEDTQYF. The chain links TRBV7-2 to TRBJ2-3; 7 nucleotides agree with TRBD2. The length of the CDR3 is 14 residues. J was trimmed by 5 bases and V by 5 bases; bases with no gene match: 7. In germline, CDR1 is SGHTA, CDR2 FQGNSA.

V is TRBV7-9 and J is TRBJ2-3, with D perhaps matching TRBD1 (5 bases). This CDR3 has 15 residues. Germline CDR1 is SEHNR and CDR2 is FQNEAQ (reference sequence). V lost 1 base and J lost 0, with 8 bases in between. The CDR3 nucleotides are TGTGCCAGCAGCTTAGTTCCAGGGAGCACAGATACGCAGTATTTT. Its protein product is CASSLVPGSTDTQYF.

This chain uses TRBV19 with TRBJ2-1, with TRBD1 identical over 7 bases. With V trimmed by 5 bases and J by 2 bases, 9 bases remained unmatched. The CDR3 contains 16 residues. In germline, CDR1 is LNHDA, CDR2 SQIVND (reference sequence). CDR3 sequence (DNA): TGTGCCAGTAGTTTGGGACAGCCACTCACCTACAATGAGCAGTTCTTC. It translates to CASSLGQPLTYNEQFF.